A selection of T cell receptor beta chains follows, all from one sample in a study of T cell responses to AZD1222 COVID-19 vaccine. Generated by immunoSEQ multiplex PCR, the TCRdb table keeps only in-frame clones and is missing some. The sample records 85,000 to 100,000 clones, approximately 91% being singletons. The sequenced sample was peripheral blood, obtained 28 days after the second AZD1222 dose. The receptors were gathered from an adult who received the AZD1222 COVID-19 vaccine. Each CDR3 is given with its conserved first and last residue. A D gene is named only where the DNA matches it firmly. Part of the rows lack a size; the others show once, few, many or a class for expanded clones.

TGTGCCACCAGCCCAGCGGTTTTGGGCAATCAGCCCCAGCATTTT	CATSPAVLGNQPQHF	TRBJ1-5	TRBV15	NA	once
TGTGCCAGCAGAGGGACTAGCGGGGGTATCGGGGAGCTGTTTTTT	CASRGTSGGIGELFF	TRBJ2-2	TRBV6-5	TRBD2	few
TGCAGCTTTACCGGGACAGGGATCTACGAGCAGTACTTC	CSFTGTGIYEQYF	TRBJ2-7	TRBV29-1	TRBD1	NA
TGTGCCAGCAGCGCCCGAATGGGCGCTGAAGCTTTCTTT	CASSARMGAEAFF	TRBJ1-1	TRBV9	NA	few
TGTGCCAGCAGCAAAACTCGACCGGGACAGGGAGGGGAAAAACTGTTTTTT	CASSKTRPGQGGEKLFF	TRBJ1-4	TRBV11-2	TRBD1	NA
TGTGCCAGCAGCGTAGTCGGGACAGGGAAACTGAATGAGCAGTTCTTC	CASSVVGTGKLNEQFF	TRBJ2-1	TRBV9	TRBD1	NA
TGTGCCAGCAGTAATTCCTACGAGCAGTACTTC	CASSNSYEQYF	TRBJ2-7	TRBV28	NA	few
TGTGCCAGCAGTGCCGCCGGGACAGGCAATTCCTACGAGCAGTACTTC	CASSAAGTGNSYEQYF	TRBJ2-7	TRBV27	TRBD1	NA
TGTGCCAGTAGTCGACTGTCATACTCCTATAATTCACCCCTCCACTTT	CASSRLSYSYNSPLHF	TRBJ1-6	TRBV19	NA	NA
TGTGCCAGCTCACCAATGGGCGGGGGGGCCTCTGGCGAGCAGTACTTC	CASSPMGGGASGEQYF	TRBJ2-7	TRBV18	TRBD2	NA
TGTGCCAGCTCACCGCAGTCTAATGAAAAACTGTTTTTT	CASSPQSNEKLFF	TRBJ1-4	TRBV18	NA	once
TGTGCCAGCAGTTACTCAGGCACCAACTATGGCTACACCTTC	CASSYSGTNYGYTF	TRBJ1-2	TRBV6-5	NA	NA
TGTGCCACAAAGTGGGGGGTTAGCACAGATACGCAGTATTTT	CATKWGVSTDTQYF	TRBJ2-3	TRBV15	NA	NA
TGTGCCAGCAGTTTATCGGCCGACAGGGGTCACGAGCAGTACTTC	CASSLSADRGHEQYF	TRBJ2-7	TRBV27	TRBD1	NA
TGTGCCAGCAGTTACTCGCAGACCTACGAGCAGTACTTC	CASSYSQTYEQYF	TRBJ2-7	TRBV6-6	NA	NA
TGTGCCAGTAGTATCAGGCTCACAGATACGCAGTATTTT	CASSIRLTDTQYF	TRBJ2-3	TRBV19	NA	NA
TGCGCCAGCAGGACTTGGCACACGTCTGAAGCTTTCTTT	CASRTWHTSEAFF	TRBJ1-1	TRBV4-1	NA	NA
TGTGCCAGCAGCCAACGGGGGCTAGCGGGGAGAGATACGCAGTATTTT	CASSQRGLAGRDTQYF	TRBJ2-3	TRBV3-1/TRBV3-2	TRBD2	NA
TGTGCCAGCAGCCGACAGGGGGCTGGTCAGCCCCAGCATTTT	CASSRQGAGQPQHF	TRBJ1-5	TRBV5-6	TRBD1	NA
TGTGCCAGTAGTATGGTACAGAACACTGAAGCTTTCTTT	CASSMVQNTEAFF	TRBJ1-1	TRBV19	NA	NA
TGTGCCAGTAGTATCATGGGAGGGATCGAAGGCTACACCTTC	CASSIMGGIEGYTF	TRBJ1-2	TRBV19	NA	NA
TGTGCCAGCAGCCTCGGGACACAGTATGGCTACACCTTC	CASSLGTQYGYTF	TRBJ1-2	TRBV3-1/TRBV3-2	NA	NA
TGTGCCAGCAGCTTAGGGCTAGGGGTGGGATCCACCCAGTACTTC	CASSLGLGVGSTQYF	TRBJ2-5	TRBV7-2	NA	NA
TGCGCCAGCAGCTTGACCAGGGGGCACCTCACTGAAGCTTTCTTT	CASSLTRGHLTEAFF	TRBJ1-1	TRBV5-1	TRBD1	NA
TGTGCCAGCAGCGTATACAGCGCTCCCCATGGCTACACCTTC	CASSVYSAPHGYTF	TRBJ1-2	TRBV7-2	NA	few
TGCGCCAGCAGCCGCGGACAGGGCGACTCAGGAAAACTGTTTTTT	CASSRGQGDSGKLFF	TRBJ1-4	TRBV5-1	TRBD1	once
TGTGCCAGCAGCGCCGAGCGGGGGGGAGGAGCTATGAGGGAGACCCAGTACTTC	CASSAERGGGAMRETQYF	TRBJ2-5	TRBV27	TRBD2	NA
TGTGCCAGCAGCTTAGGAATGGACAGCCTAAACTATGGCTACACCTTC	CASSLGMDSLNYGYTF	TRBJ1-2	TRBV11-2	NA	NA
TGTGCCAGCAGTGAAAAGATGGGGAATCAGCCCCAGCATTTT	CASSEKMGNQPQHF	TRBJ1-5	TRBV6-1	NA	NA
TGTGCCTGGAGGGGGTGGGGAAAACTGTTTTTT	CAWRGWGKLFF	TRBJ1-4	TRBV30	NA	NA
TGTGCCACCAGTGCCGCGGGACTTCTAAATACGCAGTATTTT	CATSAAGLLNTQYF	TRBJ2-3	TRBV24-1	NA	NA
TGTGCCAGCAGCTTAGGAGGTGCGGGGGGGGCCTACAATGAGCAGTTCTTC	CASSLGGAGGAYNEQFF	TRBJ2-1	TRBV7-8	TRBD2	NA
TGTGCCAGCCAAGTGGTGGGCAATCAGCCCCAGCATTTT	CASQVVGNQPQHF	TRBJ1-5	TRBV5-8	NA	NA
TGTGCCAGCACTGTTACAGGCAATCAGCCCCAGCATTTT	CASTVTGNQPQHF	TRBJ1-5	TRBV6-6	NA	NA
TGTGCCAGCAGCCAAAGCAGGGGAAATTCACCCCTCCACTTT	CASSQSRGNSPLHF	TRBJ1-6	TRBV7-8	NA	NA
TGTGCCAGCAGCTTGCTCAACGAGCAGTACTTC	CASSLLNEQYF	TRBJ2-7	TRBV5-6	NA	NA
TGTGCCAGCAACCCAGGGGTTGGTGGCTACACCTTC	CASNPGVGGYTF	TRBJ1-2	TRBV6-5	NA	NA
TGCGCCAGCAGCAGATGGACAGGGGGTGGAACTGAAGCTTTCTTT	CASSRWTGGGTEAFF	TRBJ1-1	TRBV5-1	TRBD1	few
TGTGCCACCAGCAGAGCGATGGGGGCCAAAAACATTCAGTACTTC	CATSRAMGAKNIQYF	TRBJ2-4	TRBV15	NA	NA